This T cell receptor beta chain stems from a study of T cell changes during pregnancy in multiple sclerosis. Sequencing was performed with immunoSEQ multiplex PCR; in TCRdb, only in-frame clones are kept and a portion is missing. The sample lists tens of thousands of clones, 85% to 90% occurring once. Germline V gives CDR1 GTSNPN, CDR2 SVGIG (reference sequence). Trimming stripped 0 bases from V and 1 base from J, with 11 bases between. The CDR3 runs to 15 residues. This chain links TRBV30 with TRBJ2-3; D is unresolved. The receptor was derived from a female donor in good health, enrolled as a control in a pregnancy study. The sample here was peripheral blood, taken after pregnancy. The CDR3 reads CAWSVRSLRTDTQYF. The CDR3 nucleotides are TGTGCCTGGAGTGTTCGATCACTTCGCACAGATACGCAGTATTTT.